These T cell receptor beta chains were read from a single sample in a study of shared clonotypes between healthy human individuals. TCRdb keeps only in-frame clones here, not all; method: immunoSEQ multiplex PCR. Of around 88,000 clones listed, about two thirds are singletons. The sample comprised memory CD8+ T cells sorted from blood. The receptor source for this set is a man aged 25-40 years in good health. The CDR3 runs from the conserved cysteine through the conserved F or W. Each record gives: V gene, clone size, D gene, J gene, CDR3 DNA, CDR3 protein. The D gene is left open where the match is weak. The listing skips clone size in some rows; elsewhere it reads once, few, many or a size class.

V gene: TRBV27
clone size: many
D gene: NA
J gene: TRBJ2-7
CDR3 DNA: TGTGCCAGCATGGGTGGAGCCTCCTACGAGCAGTACTTC
CDR3 protein: CASMGGASYEQYF

V gene: TRBV28
clone size: many
D gene: NA
J gene: TRBJ2-7
CDR3 DNA: TGTGCCAGCAGTTTCCAAACCTACGAGCAGTACTTC
CDR3 protein: CASSFQTYEQYF

V gene: TRBV30
clone size: NA
D gene: NA
J gene: TRBJ2-3
CDR3 DNA: TGTGCCTGGAGACGACCCCGGGACCCCACAGATACGCAGTATTTT
CDR3 protein: CAWRRPRDPTDTQYF

V gene: TRBV27
clone size: many
D gene: NA
J gene: TRBJ2-3
CDR3 DNA: TGTGCCAGCAACCCTGGGGGGACCTCACTACACACAGATACGCAGTATTTT
CDR3 protein: CASNPGGTSLHTDTQYF

V gene: TRBV5-1
clone size: NA
D gene: NA
J gene: TRBJ2-3
CDR3 DNA: TGCGCCAGCAGCTTGGAAGCTGCTCTGGGAGATACGCAGTATTTT
CDR3 protein: CASSLEAALGDTQYF

V gene: TRBV25-1
clone size: NA
D gene: NA
J gene: TRBJ1-2
CDR3 DNA: TGTGCCAGCCGAGCCGCAGTTTATGGCTACACCTTC
CDR3 protein: CASRAAVYGYTF

V gene: TRBV12-5
clone size: NA
D gene: NA
J gene: TRBJ2-1
CDR3 DNA: TGTGCTAGTGCGGGGGGACAGGCCTACAATGAGCAGTTCTTC
CDR3 protein: CASAGGQAYNEQFF

V gene: TRBV6-6
clone size: few
D gene: NA
J gene: TRBJ1-2
CDR3 DNA: TGTGCCAGCAGTTCCTCAGGGTGGGGCTCCTATGGCTACACCTTC
CDR3 protein: CASSSSGWGSYGYTF

V gene: TRBV5-4
clone size: many
D gene: TRBD2
J gene: TRBJ2-2
CDR3 DNA: TGTGCCAGCAGCTTGTACGGACTAGCGGTGGGGACCGGGGAGCTGTTTTTT
CDR3 protein: CASSLYGLAVGTGELFF

V gene: TRBV2
clone size: NA
D gene: TRBD1
J gene: TRBJ1-4
CDR3 DNA: TGTGCCAGCAGGGGGACAGGGTATGGTGAAAAACTGTTTTTT
CDR3 protein: CASRGTGYGEKLFF

V gene: TRBV9
clone size: NA
D gene: NA
J gene: TRBJ2-2
CDR3 DNA: TGTGCCAGCAGCGTTAACGCTTTGGTCGGGGAGCTGTTTTTT
CDR3 protein: CASSVNALVGELFF

V gene: TRBV27
clone size: many
D gene: TRBD2
J gene: TRBJ2-5
CDR3 DNA: TGTGCCAGCAGTTCATGGGGACTAGCGGGACGCGAGACCCAGTACTTC
CDR3 protein: CASSSWGLAGRETQYF

V gene: TRBV15
clone size: NA
D gene: TRBD2
J gene: TRBJ2-5
CDR3 DNA: TGTGCCACCAGCCCTCTCTCCTTCGGGACTAGCGGCCAAGAGACCCAGTACTTC
CDR3 protein: CATSPLSFGTSGQETQYF

V gene: TRBV10-3
clone size: NA
D gene: TRBD1
J gene: TRBJ2-5
CDR3 DNA: TGTGCCATCAGTGGGACAGGGAGCCAAGAGACCCAGTACTTC
CDR3 protein: CAISGTGSQETQYF

V gene: TRBV4-1
clone size: NA
D gene: NA
J gene: TRBJ2-1
CDR3 DNA: TGCGCCAGCAGCCAAGGGAGTAGCGGCCTCCTTAATGAGCAGTTCTTC
CDR3 protein: CASSQGSSGLLNEQFF

V gene: TRBV18
clone size: NA
D gene: NA
J gene: TRBJ2-2
CDR3 DNA: TGTGCCAGCTCGCCAACAGGCAGCGGGGAGCTGTTTTTT
CDR3 protein: CASSPTGSGELFF

V gene: TRBV6-5
clone size: many
D gene: NA
J gene: TRBJ1-2
CDR3 DNA: TGTGCCAGCAGCCCTGGGCAGCTGATCTATGGCTACACCTTC
CDR3 protein: CASSPGQLIYGYTF

V gene: TRBV7-9
clone size: NA
D gene: NA
J gene: TRBJ1-2
CDR3 DNA: TGTGCCAGCAGCCTGGACAGCGACTATGGCTACACCTTC
CDR3 protein: CASSLDSDYGYTF

V gene: TRBV7-2
clone size: NA
D gene: NA
J gene: TRBJ2-1
CDR3 DNA: TGTGCCAGCAGCTCCGCCAGTAGGGAGGATGAGCAGTTCTTC
CDR3 protein: CASSSASREDEQFF

V gene: TRBV19
clone size: once
D gene: NA
J gene: TRBJ2-7
CDR3 DNA: TGTGCCAGTAGTATCGGCTGGGGGTCCTCGACCTACGAGCAGTACTTC
CDR3 protein: CASSIGWGSSTYEQYF

V gene: TRBV28
clone size: NA
D gene: NA
J gene: TRBJ2-7
CDR3 DNA: TGTGCCACCCGGGGCTTAACCTACGAGCAGTACTTC
CDR3 protein: CATRGLTYEQYF

V gene: TRBV12-5
clone size: NA
D gene: TRBD2
J gene: TRBJ2-7
CDR3 DNA: TGTGCTAGTGGTTTGGGAGCGGGGCCGCGCCTTTTTAACGAGCAGTACTTC
CDR3 protein: CASGLGAGPRLFNEQYF

V gene: TRBV6-6
clone size: few
D gene: NA
J gene: TRBJ2-1
CDR3 DNA: TGTGCCAGCAGTTACTCGAAGGAGGGGGGCGAGGGTGAGCAGTTCTTC
CDR3 protein: CASSYSKEGGEGEQFF

V gene: TRBV19
clone size: NA
D gene: TRBD1
J gene: TRBJ2-7
CDR3 DNA: TGTGCCAGTAGTAGCCGACAGGGGGCCAACGAGCAGTACTTC
CDR3 protein: CASSSRQGANEQYF

V gene: TRBV5-1
clone size: few
D gene: NA
J gene: TRBJ2-5
CDR3 DNA: TGCGCCAGCAGCTTGATGGGGGGCGGAGAGACCCAGTACTTC
CDR3 protein: CASSLMGGGETQYF

V gene: TRBV5-1
clone size: NA
D gene: TRBD1
J gene: TRBJ1-1
CDR3 DNA: TGCGCCAGCAGCTCGACAGGGGGCTCTACTGAAGCTTTCTTT
CDR3 protein: CASSSTGGSTEAFF

V gene: TRBV2
clone size: NA
D gene: NA
J gene: TRBJ2-7
CDR3 DNA: TGTGCCAGCAGTGTCGGGACCGTCTCCTACGAGCAGTACTTC
CDR3 protein: CASSVGTVSYEQYF